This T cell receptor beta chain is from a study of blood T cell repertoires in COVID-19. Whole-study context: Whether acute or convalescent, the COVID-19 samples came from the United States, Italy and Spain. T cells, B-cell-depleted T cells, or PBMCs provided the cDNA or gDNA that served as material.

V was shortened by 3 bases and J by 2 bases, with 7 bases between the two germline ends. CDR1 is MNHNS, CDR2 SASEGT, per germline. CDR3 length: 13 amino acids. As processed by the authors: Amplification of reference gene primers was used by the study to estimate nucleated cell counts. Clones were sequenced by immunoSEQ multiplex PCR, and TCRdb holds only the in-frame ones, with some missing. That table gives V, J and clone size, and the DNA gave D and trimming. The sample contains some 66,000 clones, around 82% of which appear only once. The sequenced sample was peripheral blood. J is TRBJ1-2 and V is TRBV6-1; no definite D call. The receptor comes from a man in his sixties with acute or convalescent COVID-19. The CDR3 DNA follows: TGTGCCAGCAGTGAGATGGGCAACTATGGCTACACCTTC. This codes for CASSEMGNYGYTF.